One sample yielded the 6 T cell receptor beta chains listed below, sequenced in a study of response to subunit inactivated influenza vaccine. Via MiXCR, TCRdb re-called the RT-PCR reads, giving one row per CDR3 protein. The sample has 500,000 to 600,000 distinct CDR3 sequences, 16% seen once; the top ten hold less than 4%. The sequencing here drew on CD4+ T cells sorted from PBMCs, taken about 24 months after vaccination. These receptors were collected from a man aged 50 to 69 who received an inactivated influenza vaccine.

This clonotype was seen more than once but under ten times. The chain joins TRBV9 to TRBJ2-7, with TRBD2 matching 8 bases. Germline CDR1 reads SGDLS; CDR2 reads YYNGEE. V lost 4 bases, J lost 0 bases, and 9 bases stayed unmatched. The CDR3 has 16 residues. The CDR3 region is CASSLAPGTSSYEQYF. As DNA, the CDR3 is TGTGCCAGCAGCCTAGCCCCCGGGACTAGCTCCTACGAGCAGTACTTC.

The chain combines TRBV7-2 with TRBJ2-1, with 10 bases lining up with TRBD1. This CDR3 is 15 amino acids long. V gave up 4 bases and J gave up 5 bases; unmatched junction bases: 5. Germline V gene lookup returns CDR1 SGHTA and CDR2 FQGNSA. CDR3 DNA sequence: TGTGCCAGCAGCTCGGGACAGGGGTATAACAATGAGCAGTTCTTC. Translating gives CASSSGQGYNNEQFF.

This clonotype was detected a few times. The chain employs TRBV11-2 and TRBJ2-1; D call uncertain. With 2 bases removed from V and 0 bases from J, the gap between germline ends came to 17 bases. This CDR3 region has 18 residues. Germline CDR1 and CDR2: SGHAT and FQNNGV. CDR3 in amino acids: CASSLLPPRVSSYNEQFF. In DNA form, the CDR3 reads TGTGCCAGCAGCTTACTACCGCCCCGGGTGAGCTCCTACAATGAGCAGTTCTTC.

This clonotype was observed at least ten times. The chain employs TRBV9 and TRBJ2-3; D may match TRBD1 or TRBD2 (6 bases each). CDR3 length: 13 residues. V lost 3 bases and J 11 bases, leaving 16 bases between the germline ends. Per germline, CDR1 SGDLS and CDR2 YYNGEE. The CDR3 coding sequence is TGTGCCAGCAGCGAAAGCGGAAAGGGGGGGCAGTATTTT. Protein product: CASSESGKGGQYF.

The chain recombines TRBV6-4 with TRBJ2-2; perhaps TRBD2 as D (6 bases). Germline assignment: CDR1 MRHNA and CDR2 SNTAGT. This CDR3 is 14 amino acids long. V lost 8 bases to trimming and J lost 0 bases, with 10 bases between them. The DNA for the CDR3 is TGTGCCAGCGGGGCTAGCGCGAACACCGGGGAGCTGTTTTTT. As protein: CASGASANTGELFF.

The rearrangement joins TRBV20-1 to TRBJ2-7; TRBD2 matches at 8 bases. Germline assignment: CDR1 DFQATT and CDR2 SNEGSKA (reference sequence). This CDR3 contains 13 residues. The ends lost 4 bases at V and 4 bases at J; junction bases unmatched: 6. The CDR3 DNA sequence: TGCAGTGCTACTAGCGGGTCGGTATACGAGCAGTACTTC. It specifies CSATSGSVYEQYF.